This T cell receptor beta chain derives from a study of blood T cell repertoires in COVID-19. The overall study: Specimens from acute and convalescent COVID-19 originated in the United States, Italy and Spain. Sample material is recorded as cDNA or gDNA derived from T cells, B-cell-depleted T cells, or PBMCs.

As originally analysed: Nucleated cell number was recorded as an estimate derived from reference gene primer amplification. Clones were read by immunoSEQ multiplex PCR, and TCRdb kept only the in-frame ones, dropping some. V, J and clone size reflect that table, while D and trimming were determined from the DNA. The sample includes 300,000 to 350,000 clones, about 83% of them seen just once. This TCR came from a man aged 25-45 years with active or convalescent COVID-19. The specimen sequenced was peripheral blood.

CDR3 coding DNA: TGTGCCAGCAGCCCGACAGGGGCTAGCAATGAAAAACTGTTTTTT. Translation gives CASSPTGASNEKLFF. The genes are TRBV7-8 and TRBJ1-4; 8 bases agree with TRBD1. V lost 5 bases to trimming and J lost 5 bases; unmatched junction nucleotides: 7. In germline, CDR1 is SGHVS, CDR2 FQNEAQ. The CDR3 covers 15 residues.